This entry lists 8 T cell receptor beta chains sequenced from one sample in a study of T cells in Graves' hyperthyroidism and ophthalmopathy. From RNA transcripts, TCR beta CDR3 regions were amplified. With the HTBI primer set, the TCR CDR3 went through a first round of RT-PCR. TCRdb called the multiplex PCR reads again in MiXCR, with one record for every CDR3 protein. The top ten clones hold 8% to 9% of a sample with hundreds of thousands of distinct CDR3 sequences, around 38% of them seen once. Sequenced input: blood. These receptors were taken from a man aged 18 to 29 with Graves' hyperthyroidism.

V and J are TRBV7-2 and TRBJ2-5, with TRBD2 matching over 10 bases. Trimming cost V 5 bases and J 3 bases; bases outside gene matches: 6. Germline V gene sequence: CDR1 SGHTA, CDR2 FQGNSA. CDR3 length equals 15 residues. CDR3: CASSPWTSGKETQYF. The CDR3 region has the DNA TGTGCCAGCAGCCCGTGGACTAGCGGAAAAGAGACCCAGTACTTC. Full variable domain (remainder filled in from reference TRBV7-2 and TRBJ2-5): GAGVSQSPSNKVTEKGKDVELRCDPISGHTALYWYRQSLGQGLEFLIYFQGNSAPDKSGLPSDRFSAERTGGSVSTLTIQRTQQEDSAVYLCASSPWTSGKETQYFGPGTRLLVL.

The V gene is TRBV7-9, the J gene TRBJ2-5; maybe TRBD2 (8 bases). Trimming took 0 bases from V and 4 from J, leaving 21 bases between them. From germline, CDR1 is SEHNR and CDR2 FQNEAQ (reference sequence). CDR3 size: 18 residues. The CDR3 nucleotides read TGTGCCAGCAGCTTAGCGTCAGGGAGGGGGCTAGCGGGAGAGACCCAGTACTTC. Translation: CASSLASGRGLAGETQYF.

V gene TRBV9 combines with J gene TRBJ1-5; tentative D call: TRBD1 (6 bases). CDR3 length equals 15 residues. The ends were cut back, 5 bases at V and 4 bases at J, with 16 bases in the middle. Germline CDR1 is SGDLS and CDR2 is YYNGEE. This chain's CDR3 is CASSYSGAPNQPQHF. The CDR3 nucleotides read TGTGCCAGCAGTTACTCAGGGGCCCCGAATCAGCCCCAGCATTTT.

In the case of this clonotype: Given a much more abundant clone one base away, this may be a read error. J is TRBJ1-3 and V is TRBV6-6, with TRBD1 as a possible D gene (5 bases). This CDR3 is 13 amino acids long. Germline-derived CDR1 and CDR2 are MNHNY and SVGAGI (reference sequence). CDR3 residues: CASSGHPGNTTYF. As DNA, the CDR3 is TGTGCCAGCAGCGGACACCCTGGAAACACCACATATTTT.

CDR3: CASGHTGELFF. Here the CDR3 DNA reads TGTGCCAGCGGGCACACCGGGGAGCTGTTTTTT. This sequence joins TRBV6-5 and TRBJ2-2; D remains unclear. The CDR3 runs to 11 residues. The germline V gene has CDR1 MNHEY and CDR2 SVGAGI. Trimming removed 8 bases at V and 3 bases at J, with 4 bases between.

This clonotype came up a few times. The J gene is TRBJ2-7, the V gene TRBV5-6; 8 bases align to TRBD1. There are 16 residues in the CDR3. Unmatched junction bases numbered 14, after V lost 4 bases and J lost 5 bases. The germline gives CDR1 SGHDT, CDR2 YYEEEE. The chain's CDR3 is CASSRNPGTGGDEQYF. CDR3 nucleotides: TGTGCCAGCAGCCGGAACCCTGGGACAGGCGGGGACGAGCAGTACTTC.

The genes are TRBV18 and TRBJ1-5; D uncertain. Trimming removed 3 bases from V and 7 bases from J, with 13 bases in between. The germline gives CDR1 KGHSH, CDR2 LQKENI. The CDR3 totals 14 residues. CDR3 DNA sequence: TGTGCCAGCTCACCGAATCAGGACGACCAGCCCCAGCATTTT. It codes for CASSPNQDDQPQHF.

As for this clonotype: Its ends do not fully match the called genes, so a read error is possible. The CDR3 DNA sequence: TGTGCCTGCAGTTTCTCCGGGACAGGGGCGGAGTACGAGCAGTACTTC. It translates to CACSFSGTGAEYEQYF. V gene TRBV2 combines with J gene TRBJ2-7; 10 bases line up with TRBD1. CDR3 size: 16 residues. Germline V lookup: CDR1 SNHLY, CDR2 FYNNEI.